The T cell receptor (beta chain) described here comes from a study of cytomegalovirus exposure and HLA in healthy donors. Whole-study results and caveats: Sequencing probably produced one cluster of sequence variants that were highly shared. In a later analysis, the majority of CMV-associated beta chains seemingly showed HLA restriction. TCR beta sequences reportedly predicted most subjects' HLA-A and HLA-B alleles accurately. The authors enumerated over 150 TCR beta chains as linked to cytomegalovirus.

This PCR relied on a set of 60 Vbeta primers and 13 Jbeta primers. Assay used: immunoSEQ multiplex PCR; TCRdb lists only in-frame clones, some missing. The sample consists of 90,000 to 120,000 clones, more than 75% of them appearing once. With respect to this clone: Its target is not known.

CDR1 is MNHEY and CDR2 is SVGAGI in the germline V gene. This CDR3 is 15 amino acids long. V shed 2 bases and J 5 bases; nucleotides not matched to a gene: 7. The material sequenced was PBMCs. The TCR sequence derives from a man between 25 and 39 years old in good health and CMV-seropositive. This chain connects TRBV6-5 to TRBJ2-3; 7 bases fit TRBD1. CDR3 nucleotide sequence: TGTGCCAGCAGTTACCCAATAGGGGGCATAGATACGCAGTATTTT. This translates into CASSYPIGGIDTQYF.